Below, 12 T cell receptor beta chains from the same sample are listed, as sequenced in a study of response to subunit inactivated influenza vaccine. One entry per CDR3 protein, called by TCRdb with MiXCR from the RT-PCR reads. The sample holds about 310,000 distinct CDR3 sequences; about a fifth are singletons and the top ten take around 9.6%. Material: PBMCs from blood, obtained roughly 20 months after vaccination. These receptors were taken from a man between 50 and 75 years old who received an inactivated influenza vaccine.

J is TRBJ1-2 and V is TRBV27; D unresolved. V lost 5 bases and J lost 4, with 14 bases in between. The germline CDR1 and CDR2 sequences are MNHEY and SMNVEV (reference sequence). CDR3 length: 14 amino acids. CDR3 DNA: TGTGCCAGCAGTCCCTTGAATTGGGCCTATGGCTACACCTTC. Protein: CASSPLNWAYGYTF.

The V and J genes are TRBV12-2 and TRBJ1-6; the DNA was not used to check the table's D call, TRBD1. TRBV12-2 is a pseudogene. The CDR3 runs to 15 residues. The CDR3 DNA reads TGTGCAAGTCGCTTAGAAATGGACAGGGACTCACCCCTCCACTTT. This translates into CASRLEMDRDSPLHF.

This clonotype occurred a few times. The chain recombines TRBV10-3 with TRBJ2-7; TRBD1 might be the D (5 bases). In germline, CDR1 is ENHRY, CDR2 SYGVKD. The CDR3 contains 14 residues. V was pared by 2 bases and J by 4 bases, with 12 bases between. The CDR3, as DNA: TGTGCCATCAGTGAGGGTGGACACGAATACGAGCAGTACTTC. Amino acids: CAISEGGHEYEQYF.

V is TRBV6-2 or TRBV6-3 and J is TRBJ2-4; D is perhaps TRBD2 (6 bases). V dropped 6 bases and J dropped 5 bases, with 11 bases sitting between them. CDR3 size: 13 residues. Germline values: CDR1 MNHEY, CDR2 SVGEGT. The CDR3 region has the DNA TGTGCCAGCAGCCGTAGCGGCCAAAACATTCAGTACTTC. It specifies CASSRSGQNIQYF.

This clonotype was detected only a few times. The chain combines TRBV19 with TRBJ1-2; D is perhaps TRBD1 (6 bases). The germline V and J ends were trimmed by 5 bases and 4 bases, with 14 bases remaining between them. Germline loops: CDR1 LNHDA, CDR2 SQIVND (reference sequence). The CDR3 has 14 amino acids. CDR3 sequence reads: CASSQVGQIYGYTF. CDR3 coding DNA: TGTGCCAGTAGTCAAGTCGGACAGATCTATGGCTACACCTTC. The entire variable domain, with the rest obtained from reference TRBV19 and TRBJ1-2, is as follows: DGGITQSPKYLFRKEGQNVTLSCEQNLNHDAMYWYRQDPGQGLRLIYYSQIVNDFQKGDIAEGYSVSREKKESFPLTVTSAQKNPTAFYLCASSQVGQIYGYTFGSGTRLTVV.

This clonotype was counted a few times. The chain joins TRBV18 to TRBJ1-3; D not certain. The CDR3 is 15 residues long. CDR1 and CDR2 (germline): KGHSH, LQKENI. Trimming removed 3 bases at V and 0 bases at J, with 9 bases between. CDR3 sequence reads: CASSPDLFSGNTIYF. The CDR3 DNA reads as TGTGCCAGCTCACCGGACTTATTCTCTGGAAACACCATATATTTT.

Written as DNA, the CDR3 is TGTGCCAGCAGTCTAGACAGGGGGTCCCAGTTCTTC. Translated, it gives CASSLDRGSQFF. The chain carries TRBV12-3 or TRBV12-4 and TRBJ2-1; 9 nucleotides match TRBD1. V shed 5 bases and J 13 bases; nucleotides not matched to a gene: 6. The CDR3 length is 12 residues.

V and J are TRBV21-1 and TRBJ2-5; TRBD1 was called by the table and not checked on the DNA. TRBV21-1 is noted as a pseudogene. The length of the CDR3 is 13 residues. CDR3 in amino acids: CASSKGGFETQYF. In DNA, the CDR3 is TGTGCCAGCAGCAAAGGGGGGTTTGAGACCCAGTACTTC.

This chain joins TRBV7-2 and TRBJ1-3; unclear D gene. The V gene lost 3 bases and the J gene lost 0 bases, with 6 bases spanning the gap. The V gene's germline CDR1 is SGHTA and CDR2 FQGNSA. This CDR3 region has 14 residues. CDR3 bases: TGTGCCAGCAGCTTTCCAGACTCTGGAAACACCATATATTTT. Translated: CASSFPDSGNTIYF. Filled out from reference TRBV7-2 and TRBJ1-3, the complete variable domain reads GAGVSQSPSNKVTEKGKDVELRCDPISGHTALYWYRQSLGQGLEFLIYFQGNSAPDKSGLPSDRFSAERTGGSVSTLTIQRTQQEDSAVYLCASSFPDSGNTIYFGEGSWLTVV.

The J gene is TRBJ1-6, the V gene TRBV5-1; 9 nucleotides align to TRBD1. Germline assignment: CDR1 SGHRS and CDR2 YFSETQ. V shed 4 bases and J 8 bases; nucleotides not matched to a gene: 10. The CDR3 covers 16 residues. CDR3 amino acids: CASSPGQGSFDSPLHF. The CDR3 DNA reads as TGCGCCAGCAGCCCGGGACAGGGAAGTTTTGATTCACCCCTCCACTTT.

The chain employs TRBV7-9 and TRBJ1-4, with 11 bases matching TRBD1. J lost 8 bases, V lost 3 bases, and 2 bases had no gene match. The CDR3 contains 14 residues. Germline values: CDR1 SEHNR, CDR2 FQNEAQ (reference sequence). Here the CDR3 DNA reads TGTGCCAGCAGCTTGGACAGGGGGCAAGAAAAACTGTTTTTT. This codes for CASSLDRGQEKLFF.

This clonotype turned up a few times. This chain links TRBV29-1 with TRBJ2-7; 11 bases align to TRBD2. J lost 3 bases, V lost 4 bases, and 8 bases had no gene match. The CDR3 extends over 15 amino acids. The germline gives CDR1 SQVTM, CDR2 ANQGSEA. In DNA form, the CDR3 reads TGCAGCGTTGGAGGACTAGCGGGCGCATACTACGAGCAGTACTTC. Translation: CSVGGLAGAYYEQYF.